The source of this T cell receptor (beta chain) is a study of T-cell reconstitution after alpha-beta-depleted transplantation in children. This clonotype was observed a few times. Preparation of the TCRbeta library was carried out with unique molecular identifiers. TCRdb reprocessed the PCR reads via MiXCR and lists one record per CDR3 protein. This table has 640,000 or so distinct CDR3 sequences, approximately 16% appearing once. V was clipped by 2 bases and J by 2 bases, with 12 bases between them. CDR3 length: 15 amino acids. Germline V gene data show CDR1 as SGHTA and CDR2 as FQGNSA. The sequence came from a human donor who donated a stem cell graft to a child with acute myeloid leukemia. The material sequenced was PBMCs from the stem cell graft donor, taken from the stem cell graft. This chain links TRBV7-2 with TRBJ1-1, with no clear D. The CDR3 loop reads CASSLSPGLNTEAFF. In nucleotides, the CDR3 is TGTGCCAGCAGCTTATCTCCAGGCCTTAACACTGAAGCTTTCTTT.